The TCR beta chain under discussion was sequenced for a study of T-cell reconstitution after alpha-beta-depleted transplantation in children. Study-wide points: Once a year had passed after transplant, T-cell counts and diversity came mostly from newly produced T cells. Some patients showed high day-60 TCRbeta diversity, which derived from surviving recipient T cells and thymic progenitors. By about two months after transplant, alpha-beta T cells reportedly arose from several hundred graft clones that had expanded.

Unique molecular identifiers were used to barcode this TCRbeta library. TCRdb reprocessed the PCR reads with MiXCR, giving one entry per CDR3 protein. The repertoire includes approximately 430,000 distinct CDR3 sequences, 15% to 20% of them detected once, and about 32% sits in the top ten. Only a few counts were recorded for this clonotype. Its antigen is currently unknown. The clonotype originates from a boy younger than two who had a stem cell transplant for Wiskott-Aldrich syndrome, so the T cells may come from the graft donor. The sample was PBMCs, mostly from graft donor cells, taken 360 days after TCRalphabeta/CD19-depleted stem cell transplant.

CDR3: CASSQVLSGKVYNEQFF. In nucleotides, the CDR3 is TGCGCCAGCAGCCAAGTCCTTAGCGGGAAAGTTTACAATGAGCAGTTCTTC. V is TRBV4-3 and J is TRBJ2-1, with 8 bases that match TRBD2. Germline trimming cut 1 base from V and 4 bases from J; bases unmatched to any gene: 9. CDR3 length: 17 residues. Germline CDR1 is LGHNA and CDR2 is YSLEER.